Listed here are 18 T cell receptor beta chains from one sample, sequenced in a study of T cell repertoires in cytomegalovirus infection. TCRdb recomputed calls from the reads with MiXCR, one row per CDR3 protein. The table has approximately 500,000 distinct CDR3 sequences, more than 20% seen once; the top ten hold 13%. Sequenced input: PBMCs. Receptors were obtained from a human donor in good health (CMV status not recorded). Some clones in this sample may be carry-over from other donors' samples.

This clonotype was detected a few times. This rearrangement joins TRBV7-2 to TRBJ2-1; tentative D call: TRBD1 (5 bases). The germline CDR1 and CDR2 sequences are SGHTA and FQGNSA. V was cut by 4 bases and J by 1 base, with 11 bases left in between. The length of the CDR3 is 15 residues. The CDR3 DNA is TGTGCCAGCAGCTACGACAGAGCTTCCTACAATGAGCAGTTCTTC. It translates to CASSYDRASYNEQFF.

V usage is TRBV7-6 and J usage is TRBJ2-1; 8 bases line up with TRBD2. V was pared by 5 bases and J by 9 bases, with 12 bases of the junction left unmatched. The germline V gene has CDR1 SGHVS and CDR2 FNYEAQ. The CDR3 sequence is 15 residues long. The CDR3 DNA reads TGTGCCAGCAGCATAAATCCATTAGCGGGATTTGAGCAGTTCTTC. Translating gives CASSINPLAGFEQFF.

This chain connects TRBV6-6 to TRBJ2-1; 9 nucleotides match TRBD2. The germline V gene has CDR1 MNHNY and CDR2 SVGAGI (reference sequence). The CDR3 consists of 15 residues. V was clipped by 0 bases and J by 9 bases; unmatched bases: 6. The CDR3 region has the DNA TGTGCCAGCAGTTACTCCGACGGACTAGCGTTTGAGCAGTTCTTC. It translates to CASSYSDGLAFEQFF.

This clonotype was seen ten or more times. The CDR3 DNA sequence: TGTGCCAGCATCCTTTGGACTAGCGGGACGGATACGCAGTATTTT. Translated, it gives CASILWTSGTDTQYF. The chain uses TRBV7-2 and TRBJ2-3, with 12 bases that match TRBD2. The CDR3 runs 15 residues. The V gene end was trimmed by 7 bases and the J gene end by 6 bases; junction bases not matched to a gene: 8. Germline V gene sequence: CDR1 SGHTA, CDR2 FQGNSA.

This clonotype has more than one count but fewer than ten. CDR3 in amino acids: CASSPRQGAQQETQYF. Written as DNA, the CDR3 is TGTGCCAGCAGCCCTAGACAGGGGGCCCAACAAGAGACCCAGTACTTC. The chain employs TRBV9 and TRBJ2-5; 10 bases agree with TRBD1. CDR3 size: 16 residues. The V gene's germline CDR1 is SGDLS and CDR2 YYNGEE. Losses at the gene ends were 4 bases for V and 2 bases for J; bases not matched to a gene: 8.

The V call is TRBV6-5, the J call TRBJ2-7; TRBD1 or TRBD2 may be the D gene (5 bases each). Per the germline V gene, CDR1 is MNHEY and CDR2 is SVGAGI. The CDR3 is made up of 16 amino acids. V lost 5 bases, J lost 7 bases, and 24 bases lay in between. CDR3 bases: TGTGCCAGCAGTAGCCTGCCCCGGGACGCGACCGTGGAGCAGTACGTC. The encoded protein is CASSSLPRDATVEQYV.

This clonotype was counted a few times. The chain is built from TRBV18 and TRBJ2-7; 7 nucleotides agree with TRBD1. J gave up 7 bases and V 1 base, and 10 bases lay outside the gene matches. Germline assignment: CDR1 KGHSH and CDR2 LQKENI. CDR3 length: 15 amino acids. The DNA of the CDR3 is TGTGCCAGCTCACCACAACGAGAGGGGGCAGGGGAGCAGTACTTC. Protein product: CASSPQREGAGEQYF.

This clonotype was detected a few times. V gene TRBV12-3 or TRBV12-4 combines with J gene TRBJ1-1; 8 bases are a match to TRBD1. Losses at the gene ends were 3 bases for V and 8 bases for J; bases not matched to a gene: 8. CDR3 length: 14 residues. The CDR3 region is CASSFQGAGGEAFF. The CDR3 DNA sequence: TGTGCCAGCAGTTTTCAGGGGGCGGGTGGGGAAGCTTTCTTT.

This clonotype was counted between two and nine times. The J gene is TRBJ1-4, the V gene TRBV5-1; D perhaps matches TRBD1 (5 bases). The V end lost 4 bases, the J end lost 13 bases, and 17 bases lay between the germline ends. The CDR3 spans 13 residues. Germline V gene sequence: CDR1 SGHRS, CDR2 YFSETQ. The DNA for the CDR3 is TGCGCCAGCAGCCCCGGGACGGCCGATACACTGTTTTTT. It yields the protein CASSPGTADTLFF. Together with reference TRBV5-1 and TRBJ1-4, the CDR3 gives the full variable domain: KAGVTQTPRYLIKTRGQQVTLSCSPISGHRSVSWYQQTPGQGLQFLFEYFSETQRNKGNFPGRFSGRQFSNSRSEMNVSTLELGDSALYLCASSPGTADTLFFGSGTQLSVL.

This clonotype was seen a few times. The chain uses TRBV7-6 and TRBJ1-1; 7 bases line up with TRBD1. Trimming cost V 2 bases and J 3 bases; bases outside gene matches: 6. Germline V gene lookup returns CDR1 SGHVS and CDR2 FNYEAQ. This CDR3 has 15 residues. DNA of the CDR3: TGTGCCAGCAGCTTAATGGTTCAGGGGGACACTGAAGCTTTCTTT. Protein: CASSLMVQGDTEAFF.

This clonotype was seen more than once but under ten times. The chain links TRBV7-6 to TRBJ1-1, with 8 bases that match TRBD1. CDR1 SGHVS and CDR2 FNYEAQ come from the germline V gene. The CDR3 spans 20 residues. Trimming cost V 1 base and J 0 bases; bases outside gene matches: 16. CDR3 in DNA: TGTGCCAGCAGCTTAGTGCCCCCCGGGACAGGAATAACGATGAACACTGAAGCTTTCTTT. It is translated as CASSLVPPGTGITMNTEAFF.

This clonotype was seen more than once but under ten times. The chain is built from TRBV12-3 or TRBV12-4 and TRBJ2-5; 10 bases fit TRBD1. CDR3 length: 15 residues. Trimming removed 1 base from V and 5 bases from J; junction bases left unmatched: 4. This chain's CDR3 is CASSLGGQGIETQYF. As DNA, the CDR3 is TGTGCCAGCAGTTTAGGGGGACAGGGGATCGAGACCCAGTACTTC.

As concerns this clonotype: A read error is possible here, since a much larger clone lies one base away. The chain couples TRBV7-6 to TRBJ2-7; a weak D match, TRBD2 (5 bases). Trimming pared 1 base from V and 6 bases from J, leaving 22 bases between. Looked up from germline, CDR1 is SGHVS and CDR2 is FNYEAQ. The CDR3 loop spans 17 amino acids. CDR3 nucleotides: TGTGCCAGCAGCTTAGTTCTATTAGGGAGAGTCCTAGGCGAGCAGTACTTC. It specifies CASSLVLLGRVLGEQYF.

This rearrangement joins TRBV20-1 to TRBJ2-3; 9 nucleotides line up with TRBD2. The V gene end was trimmed by 4 bases and the J gene end by 2 bases; junction bases not matched to a gene: 7. The germline V gene has CDR1 DFQATT and CDR2 SNEGSKA (reference sequence). There are 15 residues in the CDR3. CDR3 in amino acids: CSATEAGGHTDTQYF. The CDR3 DNA sequence: TGCAGTGCTACCGAAGCGGGAGGCCACACAGATACGCAGTATTTT.

The CDR3 nucleotides are TGTGCCAGCAGGTTTACAGCAACTAATGAAAAACTGTTTTTT. It translates to CASRFTATNEKLFF. This sequence joins TRBV6-5 and TRBJ1-4; the D is unclear. Germline V gene sequence: CDR1 MNHEY, CDR2 SVGAGI. This CDR3 contains 14 residues. Trimming stripped 6 bases from V and 0 bases from J, with 8 bases between.

The rearrangement uses TRBV12-3 or TRBV12-4 and TRBJ2-6; 10 positions match TRBD1. The V segment lost 4 bases and the J segment 2 bases; nucleotides outside the gene matches: 5. The CDR3 has 17 amino acids. The DNA for the CDR3 is TGTGCCAGCAGTTCCGGGACAGGGGAGGCTGGGGCCAACGTCCTGACTTTC. This codes for CASSSGTGEAGANVLTF.

This clonotype was seen many times. V and J are TRBV2 and TRBJ2-5, with a tentative D call TRBD1 (6 bases). This CDR3 contains 15 residues. Germline V gene sequence: CDR1 SNHLY, CDR2 FYNNEI. The V and J ends lost 6 bases and 2 bases respectively, with 16 bases between them. The CDR3 is CASRPGQGPQETQYF. The DNA of the CDR3 is TGTGCCAGCAGACCGGGACAAGGGCCTCAAGAGACCCAGTACTTC.

V and J are TRBV10-2 and TRBJ2-2; 11 positions match TRBD1. Germline V CDR1 and CDR2: WSHSY, SAAADI. The ends lost 7 bases at V and 6 bases at J; junction bases unmatched: 10. CDR3 size: 16 residues. The CDR3 region has the DNA TGCGCCAGCACCGAGGGACAGGGGGTGCCTCCCGGGGAGCTGTTTTTT. It encodes CASTEGQGVPPGELFF.